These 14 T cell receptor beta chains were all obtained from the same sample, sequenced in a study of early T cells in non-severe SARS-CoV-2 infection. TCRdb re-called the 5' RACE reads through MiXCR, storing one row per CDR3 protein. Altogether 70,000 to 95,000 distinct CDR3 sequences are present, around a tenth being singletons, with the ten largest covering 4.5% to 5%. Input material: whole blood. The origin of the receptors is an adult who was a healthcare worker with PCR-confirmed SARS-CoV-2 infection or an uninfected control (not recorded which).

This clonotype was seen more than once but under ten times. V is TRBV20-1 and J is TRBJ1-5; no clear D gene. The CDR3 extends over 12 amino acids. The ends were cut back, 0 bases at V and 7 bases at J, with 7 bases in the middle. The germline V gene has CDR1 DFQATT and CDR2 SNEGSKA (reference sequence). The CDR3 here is CSARDKTQPQHF. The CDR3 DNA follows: TGCAGTGCTAGAGATAAAACCCAGCCCCAGCATTTT.

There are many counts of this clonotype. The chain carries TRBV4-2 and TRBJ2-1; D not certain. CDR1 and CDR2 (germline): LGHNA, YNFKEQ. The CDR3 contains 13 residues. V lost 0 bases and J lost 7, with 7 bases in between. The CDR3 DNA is TGTGCCAGCAGCCAAGAAGTAGGAAATGAGCAGTTCTTC. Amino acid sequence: CASSQEVGNEQFF.

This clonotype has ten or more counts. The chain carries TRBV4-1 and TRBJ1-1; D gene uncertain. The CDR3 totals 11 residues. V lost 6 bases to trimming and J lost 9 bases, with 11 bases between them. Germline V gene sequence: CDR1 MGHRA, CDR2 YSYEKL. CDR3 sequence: CASRYAGKAFF. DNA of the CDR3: TGCGCCAGCAGGTACGCGGGGAAAGCTTTCTTT.

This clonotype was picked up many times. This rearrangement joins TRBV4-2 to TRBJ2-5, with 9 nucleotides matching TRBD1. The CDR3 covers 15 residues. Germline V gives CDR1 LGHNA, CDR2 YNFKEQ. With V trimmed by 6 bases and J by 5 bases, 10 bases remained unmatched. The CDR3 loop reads CASSPDRGSSETQYF. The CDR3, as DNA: TGTGCCAGCAGTCCCGACAGGGGGTCGTCGGAGACCCAGTACTTC.

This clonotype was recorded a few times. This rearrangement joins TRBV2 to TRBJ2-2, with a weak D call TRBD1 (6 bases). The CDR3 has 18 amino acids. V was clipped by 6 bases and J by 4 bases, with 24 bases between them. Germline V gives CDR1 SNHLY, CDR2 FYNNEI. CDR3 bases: TGTGCCAGCAGCGCGACAGGAGTGGGGTCCTTGAGCACCGGGGAGCTGTTTTTT. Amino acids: CASSATGVGSLSTGELFF.

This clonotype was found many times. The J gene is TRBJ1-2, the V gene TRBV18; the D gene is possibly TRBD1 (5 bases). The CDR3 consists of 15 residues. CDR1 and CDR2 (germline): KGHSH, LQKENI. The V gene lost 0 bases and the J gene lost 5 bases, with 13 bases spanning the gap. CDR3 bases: TGTGCCAGCTCACCACCCCCGGGACTCACATATGGCTACACCTTC. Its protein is CASSPPPGLTYGYTF.

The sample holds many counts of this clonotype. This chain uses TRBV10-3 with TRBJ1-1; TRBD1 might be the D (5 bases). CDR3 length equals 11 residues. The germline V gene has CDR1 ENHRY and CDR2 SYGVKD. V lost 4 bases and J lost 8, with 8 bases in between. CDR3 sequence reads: CAISGRGEAFF. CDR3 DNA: TGTGCCATCAGTGGACGGGGGGAAGCTTTCTTT.

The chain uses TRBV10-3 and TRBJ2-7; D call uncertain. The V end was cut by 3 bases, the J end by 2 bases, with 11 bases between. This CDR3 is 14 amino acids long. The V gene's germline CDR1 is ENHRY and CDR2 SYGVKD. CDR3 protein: CAISERTKAYEQYF. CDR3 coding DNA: TGTGCCATCAGTGAACGGACGAAGGCCTACGAGCAGTACTTC.

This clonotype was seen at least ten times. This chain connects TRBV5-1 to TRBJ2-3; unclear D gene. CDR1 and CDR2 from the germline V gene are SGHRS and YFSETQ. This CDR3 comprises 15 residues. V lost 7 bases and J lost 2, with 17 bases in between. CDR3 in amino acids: CASFAQDGNTDTQYF. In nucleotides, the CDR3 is TGCGCCAGCTTTGCCCAGGACGGAAACACAGATACGCAGTATTTT.

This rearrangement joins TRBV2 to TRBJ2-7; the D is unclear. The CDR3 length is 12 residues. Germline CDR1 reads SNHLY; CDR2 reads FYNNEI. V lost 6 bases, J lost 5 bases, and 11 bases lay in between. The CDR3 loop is CASSIPGNEQYF. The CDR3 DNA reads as TGTGCCAGCAGCATCCCCGGCAACGAGCAGTACTTC.

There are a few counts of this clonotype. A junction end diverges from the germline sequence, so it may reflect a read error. As DNA, the CDR3 is TGTGCCAGCAGTTTTTCTCCAGGGGGCACTGAAGTTTTCTTT. Protein sequence: CASSFSPGGTEVFF. V and J are TRBV12-3 or TRBV12-4 and TRBJ1-1, with TRBD1 matching over 8 bases. The CDR3 spans 14 residues.

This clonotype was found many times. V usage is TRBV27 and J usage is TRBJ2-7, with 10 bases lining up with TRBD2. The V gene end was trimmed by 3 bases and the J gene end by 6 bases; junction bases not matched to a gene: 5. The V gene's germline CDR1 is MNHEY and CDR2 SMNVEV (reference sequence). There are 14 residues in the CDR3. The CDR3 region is CASSFLAGGTEQYF. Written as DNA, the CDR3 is TGTGCCAGCAGTTTCTTAGCGGGAGGTACCGAGCAGTACTTC.

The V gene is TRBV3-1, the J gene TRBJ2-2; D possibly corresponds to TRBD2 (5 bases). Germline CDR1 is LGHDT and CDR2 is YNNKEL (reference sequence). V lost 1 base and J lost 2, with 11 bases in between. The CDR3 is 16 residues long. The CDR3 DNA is TGTGCCAGCAGCCAAGGGTCGGAGGCCAACACCGGGGAGCTGTTTTTT. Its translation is CASSQGSEANTGELFF.

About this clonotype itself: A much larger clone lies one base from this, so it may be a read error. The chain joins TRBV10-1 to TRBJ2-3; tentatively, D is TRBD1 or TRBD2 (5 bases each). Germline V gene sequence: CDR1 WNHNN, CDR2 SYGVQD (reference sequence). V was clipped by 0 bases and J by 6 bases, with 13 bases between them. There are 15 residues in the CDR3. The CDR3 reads CASSESGPVADTQYF. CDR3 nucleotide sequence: TGCGCCAGCAGTGAGTCGGGACCAGTGGCGGATACGCAGTATTTT.